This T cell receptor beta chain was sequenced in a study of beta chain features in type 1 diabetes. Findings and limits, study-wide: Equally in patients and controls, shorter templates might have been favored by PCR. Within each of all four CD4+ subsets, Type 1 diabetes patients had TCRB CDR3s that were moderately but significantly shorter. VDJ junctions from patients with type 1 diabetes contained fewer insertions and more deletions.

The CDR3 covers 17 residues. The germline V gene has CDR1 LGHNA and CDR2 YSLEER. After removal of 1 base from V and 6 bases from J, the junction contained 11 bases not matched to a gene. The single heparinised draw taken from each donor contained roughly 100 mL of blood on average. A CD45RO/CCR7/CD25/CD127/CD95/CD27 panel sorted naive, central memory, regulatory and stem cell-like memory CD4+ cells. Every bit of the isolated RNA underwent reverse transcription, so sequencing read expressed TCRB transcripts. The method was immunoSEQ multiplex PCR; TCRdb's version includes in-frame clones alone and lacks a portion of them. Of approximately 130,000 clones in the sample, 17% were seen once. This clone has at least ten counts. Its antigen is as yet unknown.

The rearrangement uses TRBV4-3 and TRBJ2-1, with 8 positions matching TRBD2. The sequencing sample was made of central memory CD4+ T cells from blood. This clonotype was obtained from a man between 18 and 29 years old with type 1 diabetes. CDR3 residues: CASSQGDSGVTFNEQFF. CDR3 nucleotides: TGCGCCAGCAGCCAAGGTGATAGCGGGGTGACCTTCAATGAGCAGTTCTTC.